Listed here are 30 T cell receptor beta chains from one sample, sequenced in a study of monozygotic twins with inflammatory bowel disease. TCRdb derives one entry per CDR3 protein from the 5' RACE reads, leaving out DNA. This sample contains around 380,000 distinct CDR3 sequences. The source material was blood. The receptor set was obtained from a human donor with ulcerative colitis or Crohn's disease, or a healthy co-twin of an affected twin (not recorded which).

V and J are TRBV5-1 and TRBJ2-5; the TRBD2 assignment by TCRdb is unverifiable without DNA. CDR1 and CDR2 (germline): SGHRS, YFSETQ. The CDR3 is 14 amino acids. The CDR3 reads CASSSLASEETQYF.

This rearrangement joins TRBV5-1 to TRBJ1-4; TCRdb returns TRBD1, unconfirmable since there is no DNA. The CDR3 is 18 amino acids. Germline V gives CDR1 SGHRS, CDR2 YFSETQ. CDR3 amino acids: CASSPRDTPIATNEKLFF.

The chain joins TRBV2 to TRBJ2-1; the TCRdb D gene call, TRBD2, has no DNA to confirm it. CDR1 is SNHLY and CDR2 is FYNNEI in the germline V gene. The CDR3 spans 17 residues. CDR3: CASSVVPRTSYNNEQFF.

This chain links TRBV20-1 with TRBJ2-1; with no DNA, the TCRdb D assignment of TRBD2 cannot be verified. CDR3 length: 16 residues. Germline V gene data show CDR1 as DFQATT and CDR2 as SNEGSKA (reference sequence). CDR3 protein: CSAGGTRGSSYNEQFF.

This CDR3 is CASSLHGETQYF. The chain employs TRBV9 and TRBJ2-5. CDR1 is SGDLS, CDR2 YYNGEE, per germline. The CDR3 is 12 residues long. The full variable domain, rest sourced from reference TRBV9 and TRBJ2-5, is DSGVTQTPKHLITATGQRVTLRCSPRSGDLSVYWYQQSLDQGLQFLIQYYNGEERAKGNILERFSAQQFPDLHSELNLSSLELGDSALYFCASSLHGETQYFGPGTRLLVL.

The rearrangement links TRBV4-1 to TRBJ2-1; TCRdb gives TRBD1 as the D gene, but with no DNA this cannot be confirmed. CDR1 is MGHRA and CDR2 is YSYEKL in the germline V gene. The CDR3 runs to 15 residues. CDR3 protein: CASSQVPMDSLTQFF.

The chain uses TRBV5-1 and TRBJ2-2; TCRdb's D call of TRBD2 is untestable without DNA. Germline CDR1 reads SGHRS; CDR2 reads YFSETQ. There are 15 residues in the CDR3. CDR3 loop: CASSLAASVSGELFF.

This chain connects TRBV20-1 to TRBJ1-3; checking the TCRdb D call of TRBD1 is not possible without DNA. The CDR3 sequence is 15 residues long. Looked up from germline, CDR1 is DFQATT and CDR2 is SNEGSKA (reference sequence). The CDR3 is CSAIDPGQGGNTIYF.

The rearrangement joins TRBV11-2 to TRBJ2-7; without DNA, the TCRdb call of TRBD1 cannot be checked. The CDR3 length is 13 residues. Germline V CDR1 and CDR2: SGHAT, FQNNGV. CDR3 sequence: CASSPTPGREQYF.

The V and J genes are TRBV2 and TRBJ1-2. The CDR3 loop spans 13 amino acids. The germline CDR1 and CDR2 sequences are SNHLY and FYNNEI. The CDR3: CASKRSSDYGYTF. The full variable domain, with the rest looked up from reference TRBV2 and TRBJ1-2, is EPEVTQTPSHQVTQMGQEVILRCVPISNHLYFYWYRQILGQKVEFLVSFYNNEISEKSEIFDDQFSVERPDGSNFTLKIRSTKLEDSAMYFCASKRSSDYGYTFGSGTRLTVV.

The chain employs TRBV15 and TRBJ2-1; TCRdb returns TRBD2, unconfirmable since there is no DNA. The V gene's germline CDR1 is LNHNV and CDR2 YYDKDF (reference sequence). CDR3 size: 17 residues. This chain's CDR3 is CATSRDKGLSSYNEQFF.

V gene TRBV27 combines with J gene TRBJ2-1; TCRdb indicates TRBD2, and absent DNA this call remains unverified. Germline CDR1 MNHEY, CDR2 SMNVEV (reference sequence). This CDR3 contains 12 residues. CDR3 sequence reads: CASSQYPHEQFF.

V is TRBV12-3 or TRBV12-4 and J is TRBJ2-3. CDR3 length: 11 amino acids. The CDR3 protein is CASQVPDTQYF.

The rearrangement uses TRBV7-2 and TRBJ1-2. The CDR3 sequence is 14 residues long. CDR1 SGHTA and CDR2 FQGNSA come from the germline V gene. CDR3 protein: CASSPAGTGYGYTF.

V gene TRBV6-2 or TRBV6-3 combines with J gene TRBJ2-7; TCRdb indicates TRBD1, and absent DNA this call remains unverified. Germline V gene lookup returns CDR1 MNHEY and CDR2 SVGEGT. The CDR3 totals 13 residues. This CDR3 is CASRFGGGYEQYF.

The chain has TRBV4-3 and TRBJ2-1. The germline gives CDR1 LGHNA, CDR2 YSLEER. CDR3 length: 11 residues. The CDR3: CASGDYNEQFF.

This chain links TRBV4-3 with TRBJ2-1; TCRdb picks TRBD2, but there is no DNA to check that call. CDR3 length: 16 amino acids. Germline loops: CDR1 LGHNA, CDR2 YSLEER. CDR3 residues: CASSQVSGFSYNEQFF.

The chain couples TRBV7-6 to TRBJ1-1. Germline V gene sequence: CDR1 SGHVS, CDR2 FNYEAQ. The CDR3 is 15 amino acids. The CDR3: CASSLNFGKNTEAFF.

The CDR3 region is CASSLDRGGAVFF. The chain links TRBV3-1 to TRBJ1-1; without DNA, the TCRdb call of TRBD1 cannot be checked. The germline gives CDR1 LGHDT, CDR2 YNNKEL (reference sequence). The CDR3 runs 13 residues.

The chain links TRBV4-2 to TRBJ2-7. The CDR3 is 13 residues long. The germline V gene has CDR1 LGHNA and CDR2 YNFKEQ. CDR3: CASSGQGSYEQYF.

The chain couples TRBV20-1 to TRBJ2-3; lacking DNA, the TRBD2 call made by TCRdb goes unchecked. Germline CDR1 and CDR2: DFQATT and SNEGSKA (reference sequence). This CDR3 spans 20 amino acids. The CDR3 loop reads CSASGRYSAGKVTSTDTQYF.

The CDR3: CASLAGGTDTQYF. V gene TRBV2 combines with J gene TRBJ2-3; the TCRdb D gene call, TRBD2, has no DNA to confirm it. The germline V gene has CDR1 SNHLY and CDR2 FYNNEI. The CDR3 has 13 amino acids.

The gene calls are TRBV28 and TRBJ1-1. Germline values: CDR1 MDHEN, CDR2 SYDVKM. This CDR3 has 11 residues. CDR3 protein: CASSLRAEAFF.

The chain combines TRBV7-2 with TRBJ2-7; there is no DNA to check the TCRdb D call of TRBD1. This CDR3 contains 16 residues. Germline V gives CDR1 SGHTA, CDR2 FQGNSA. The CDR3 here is CASSLGARERDYEQYF.

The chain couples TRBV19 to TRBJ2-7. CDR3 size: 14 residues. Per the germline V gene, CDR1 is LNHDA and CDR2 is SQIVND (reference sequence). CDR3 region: CASSPQGSPYEQYF.

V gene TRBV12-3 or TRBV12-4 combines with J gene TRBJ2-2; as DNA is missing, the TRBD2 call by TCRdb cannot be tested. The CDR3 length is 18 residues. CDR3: CASSFWLAGAKNTGELFF.

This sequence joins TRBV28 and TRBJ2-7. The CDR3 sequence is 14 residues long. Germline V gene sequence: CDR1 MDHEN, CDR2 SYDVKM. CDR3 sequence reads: CASSSWTYSYEQYF.

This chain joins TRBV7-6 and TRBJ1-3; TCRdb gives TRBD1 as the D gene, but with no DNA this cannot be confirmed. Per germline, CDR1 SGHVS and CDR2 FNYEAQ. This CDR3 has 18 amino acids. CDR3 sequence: CASSRVGGKQSSGNTIYF.

CDR3 amino acids: CASSLAGTSSAETQYF. The V gene is TRBV5-1, the J gene TRBJ2-5; TCRdb returns TRBD2, unconfirmable since there is no DNA. Germline CDR1 is SGHRS and CDR2 is YFSETQ. The CDR3 has 16 residues.

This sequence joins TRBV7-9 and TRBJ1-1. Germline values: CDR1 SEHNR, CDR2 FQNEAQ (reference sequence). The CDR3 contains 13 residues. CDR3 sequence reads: CASSFGETLGAFF.